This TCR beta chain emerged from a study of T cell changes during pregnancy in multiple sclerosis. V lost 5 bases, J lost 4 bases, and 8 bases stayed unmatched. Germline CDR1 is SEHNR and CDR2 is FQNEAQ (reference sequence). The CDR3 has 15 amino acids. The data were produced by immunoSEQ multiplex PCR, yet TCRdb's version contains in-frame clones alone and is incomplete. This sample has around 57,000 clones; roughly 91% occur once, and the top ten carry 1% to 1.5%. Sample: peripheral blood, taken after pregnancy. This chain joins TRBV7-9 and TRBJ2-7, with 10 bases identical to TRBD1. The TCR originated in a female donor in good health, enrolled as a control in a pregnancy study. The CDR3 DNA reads TGTGCCAGCAGCCCCCGGACAGGGGGGAATTACGAGCAGTACTTC. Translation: CASSPRTGGNYEQYF.